These 10 T cell receptor beta chains share one sample of origin, sequenced in a study of OX40 agonist ivuxolimab in advanced cancers. Assay used: immunoSEQ multiplex PCR; TCRdb lists only in-frame clones, some missing. The repertoire consists of about 93,000 clones, with about 91% occurring once and the leading ten covering roughly 0.5%. The specimen comprised CD4+ or CD8+ T cells sorted from blood, sampled in a trial of the OX40 agonist ivuxolimab. The source is an adult with an advanced solid tumor such as melanoma, head and neck, liver or kidney cancer.

This clone was picked up one time. V gene TRBV7-3 combines with J gene TRBJ2-2; D not certain. This CDR3 has 12 amino acids. The V gene's germline CDR1 is SGHTA and CDR2 FQGTGA. The V gene lost 4 bases and the J gene lost 3 bases, with 3 bases spanning the gap. CDR3 DNA: TGTGCCAGCAGCTCATACACCGGGGAGCTGTTTTTT. Encoded protein: CASSSYTGELFF. The variable domain in full, completed from reference TRBV7-3 and TRBJ2-2, reads GAGVSQTPSNKVTEKGKYVELRCDPISGHTALYWYRQSLGQGPEFLIYFQGTGAADDSGLPNDRFFAVRPEGSVSTLKIQRTERGDSAVYLCASSSYTGELFFGEGSRLTVL.

The chain carries TRBV11-2 and TRBJ1-3; 8 nucleotides line up with TRBD1. Germline-derived CDR1 and CDR2 are SGHAT and FQNNGV. The length of the CDR3 is 15 residues. Trimming cost V 3 bases and J 3 bases; bases outside gene matches: 4. For the CDR3, the DNA is TGTGCCAGCAGCTTCGGACAGGGTTATGGAAACACCATATATTTT. Protein sequence: CASSFGQGYGNTIYF.

The chain couples TRBV25-1 to TRBJ2-1, with D unclear. Germline loops: CDR1 MGHDK, CDR2 SYGVNS. The CDR3 has 13 residues. Trimming took 1 base from V and 7 from J, leaving 8 bases between them. The DNA of the CDR3 is TGTGCCAGCAGTGAATCGGGTAGGAATGAGCAGTTCTTC. This codes for CASSESGRNEQFF.

This sequence joins TRBV5-1 and TRBJ2-5, with 12 bases fitting TRBD2. CDR1 is SGHRS and CDR2 is YFSETQ in the germline V gene. V lost 3 bases to trimming and J lost 2 bases; unmatched junction nucleotides: 2. The CDR3 has 15 amino acids. CDR3 sequence (DNA): TGCGCCAGCAGCTCGACTAGCGGGGGACAAGAGACCCAGTACTTC. It specifies CASSSTSGGQETQYF.

This clone was recorded once. The gene calls are TRBV6-1 and TRBJ2-7, with TRBD1 matching over 7 bases. V shed 8 bases, J shed 3 bases, and the junction held 13 bases outside the gene matches. Germline V gene sequence: CDR1 MNHNS, CDR2 SASEGT. The CDR3 sequence is 15 residues long. CDR3 region: CASPTTGPGYYEQYF. The CDR3 coding sequence is TGTGCCAGCCCCACGACAGGGCCCGGTTACTACGAGCAGTACTTC.

The chain carries TRBV2 and TRBJ2-7; the match to TRBD1 covers 7 bases. Germline V gene lookup returns CDR1 SNHLY and CDR2 FYNNEI. V lost 6 bases to trimming and J lost 2 bases; unmatched junction nucleotides: 7. The CDR3 contains 14 residues. In DNA, the CDR3 is TGTGCCAGCAGAGGGCAGGGGGTTCCCTACGAGCAGTACTTC. The encoded protein is CASRGQGVPYEQYF.

The sample holds one count of this clone. V and J are TRBV7-9 and TRBJ1-2; D uncertain. The CDR3 spans 15 residues. The V end was cut by 5 bases, the J end by 0 bases, with 13 bases between. In germline, CDR1 is SEHNR, CDR2 FQNEAQ (reference sequence). The CDR3 reads CASSRPPWSNYGYTF. CDR3 DNA: TGTGCCAGCAGCCGCCCTCCTTGGTCTAACTATGGCTACACCTTC.

This rearrangement joins TRBV9 to TRBJ2-7; maybe TRBD2 (6 bases). CDR3 length equals 16 residues. V was cut by 2 bases and J by 3 bases, with 18 bases left in between. Germline lookup yields CDR1 SGDLS and CDR2 YYNGEE. This CDR3 is CASSVGSGGDLYEQYF. DNA of the CDR3: TGTGCCAGCAGCGTGGGTAGCGGCGGTGATCTCTACGAGCAGTACTTC.

This sequence joins TRBV27 and TRBJ1-2, with D hard to call. CDR3 length: 14 residues. V dropped 3 bases and J dropped 3 bases, with 11 bases sitting between them. Germline lookup yields CDR1 MNHEY and CDR2 SMNVEV (reference sequence). The CDR3 DNA follows: TGTGCCAGCAGTTTGTACCCTTCGGACTATGGCTACACCTTC. It specifies CASSLYPSDYGYTF.

The table lists this clone with a count of one. The junction departs from germline at one end; a sequencing error may be responsible. This chain links TRBV15 with TRBJ2-5; tentatively, D is TRBD2 (7 bases). The germline gives CDR1 LNHNV, CDR2 YYDKDF (reference sequence). This CDR3 has 17 amino acids. The CDR3 DNA reads as TGTGCCACCAGCAGAGAAGGGGTCGGGGGGCCACAAGGGACCCAGTACTTC. Translating it yields CATSREGVGGPQGTQYF.